This entry concerns a single T cell receptor (beta chain). This sample stems from a study of T cell responses to AZD1222 COVID-19 vaccine. Clones were read by immunoSEQ multiplex PCR, and TCRdb kept only the in-frame ones, dropping some. Among 150,000 or so clones listed, around nine tenths were seen once. The CDR3 covers 14 residues. Germline V lookup: CDR1 SEHNR, CDR2 FQNEAQ (reference sequence). V lost 5 bases, J lost 7 bases, and 14 bases lay in between. Specimen: peripheral blood, collected on day 0 of AZD1222 vaccination. The V and J genes are TRBV7-9 and TRBJ1-4; D perhaps matches TRBD1 (5 bases). The receptor's source is an adult in good health. The CDR3 sequence is CASSMSGRGEKLFF. For the CDR3, the DNA is TGTGCCAGCAGCATGTCAGGGAGGGGTGAAAAACTGTTTTTT.